Only a few counts were recorded for the clone carrying this T cell receptor beta chain. V shed 5 bases and J shed 11 bases, with 15 bases lying between them. The CDR3 loop spans 12 amino acids. Germline CDR1 and CDR2: SGHTA and FQGNSA. The sample is drawn from a study of early T cells in non-severe SARS-CoV-2 infection. TCRdb called the 5' RACE reads again in MiXCR, with one record for every CDR3 protein. This table has about 64,000 distinct CDR3 sequences, around 20% appearing once. Sequencing used whole blood, obtained at baseline. The TCR originated in an adult who was a healthcare worker with PCR-confirmed SARS-CoV-2 infection or an uninfected control (not recorded which). This chain joins TRBV7-2 and TRBJ1-1; TRBD1 is a possible D gene (6 bases). The CDR3: CASSPRRGFAFF. DNA of the CDR3: TGTGCCAGCAGCCCCCGGAGGGGGTTCGCTTTCTTT.